The rows below give T cell receptor beta chains drawn from one sample of a study of OX40 agonist ivuxolimab in advanced cancers. Using immunoSEQ multiplex PCR, the repertoire was profiled, and TCRdb retains in-frame clones only, with some absent. The sample consists of about 69,000 clones, 75% to 90% of them appearing once. The starting material was CD4+ or CD8+ T cells sorted from blood, obtained in a trial of the OX40 agonist ivuxolimab. The receptor set was obtained from an adult with an advanced solid tumor such as melanoma, head and neck, liver or kidney cancer. Both conserved end residues are part of each CDR3. The order of the fields is clone size, J gene, V gene, D gene, CDR3 length, CDR3 DNA, CDR3 protein. The D gene is left open where the match is weak. Some rows have no size entry. The others give once, few or many, or a class for an expanded clone.

-,TRBJ2-1,TRBV7-9,-,14,TGTGCCAGCAGCGCGGACACAAAATACAATGAGCAGTTCTTC,CASSADTKYNEQFF
-,TRBJ2-2,TRBV29-1,TRBD2,16,TGCAGCGTGCCACCGATGAGCGGGAGGGCCCACCGGGGAGCTGTTTTT,CSVPPMSGRAHRGAVF
once,TRBJ2-7,TRBV10-2,TRBD2,13,TGCGCCAGCAGTGAATTTCGGGGGGGCGAGCAGTACTTC,CASSEFRGGEQYF
-,TRBJ1-3,TRBV7-3,-,14,TGTGCCAGCAGCTTAGCGGGGTCTGGAAACACCATATATTTT,CASSLAGSGNTIYF
-,TRBJ2-1,TRBV27,-,15,TGTGCCAGCAGTTACGGCGGGACCACCTACAATGAGCAGTTCTTC,CASSYGGTTYNEQFF
-,TRBJ1-1,TRBV19,-,16,TGTGCCAGTAGTATAGCTCCACGGGGCGTGAACACTGAAGCTTTCTTT,CASSIAPRGVNTEAFF
-,TRBJ2-7,TRBV4-1,-,14,TGCGCCAGCAGCCAAGATCATGGGGGATACGAGCAGTACTTC,CASSQDHGGYEQYF
-,TRBJ1-6,TRBV5-1,TRBD1,13,TGCGCCAGCAGCTGGGGACAGAATTCACCCCTCCACTTT,CASSWGQNSPLHF
-,TRBJ1-2,TRBV29-1,-,11,TGCAGCGTTGAAGACCTCTATGGCTACACCTTC,CSVEDLYGYTF
-,TRBJ2-7,TRBV10-3,TRBD1,15,TGTGCCATCCAAAATACCGGGACAGGGCACTACGAGCAGTACTTC,CAIQNTGTGHYEQYF
-,TRBJ2-5,TRBV28,TRBD2,15,TGTGCCAGCAGTGCACCGGGACTAGCGGGAGAGACCCAGTACTTC,CASSAPGLAGETQYF
-,TRBJ2-1,TRBV29-1,TRBD2,13,TGCAGCGCCGGGACTAGCGGTTACAATGAGCAGTTCTTC,CSAGTSGYNEQFF
few,TRBJ2-1,TRBV11-1,-,15,TGTGCCAGCAGCTTAGGTCAGGGAGGTTCCAATGAGCAGTTCTTC,CASSLGQGGSNEQFF
-,TRBJ1-1,TRBV11-2,TRBD1,17,TGTGCCAGCAGCTTTTGGGGCCGGGACAGGCCCCACACTGAAGCTTTCTTT,CASSFWGRDRPHTEAFF
once,TRBJ2-2,TRBV7-6,-,14,TGTGCCAGCAGCTTCGGGGCGAACACCGGGGAGCTGTTTTTT,CASSFGANTGELFF
-,TRBJ2-5,TRBV19,TRBD1,16,TGTGCCAGTAGTATTTGGGCAAACAGGGGATCCGAGACCCAGTACTTC,CASSIWANRGSETQYF
few,TRBJ2-2,TRBV6-1,-,16,TGTGCCAGCAGTGATTGGGGGGGGGCGGTCACCGGGGAGCTGTTTTTT,CASSDWGGAVTGELFF
-,TRBJ2-3,TRBV7-3,-,13,TGTGCCAGCAGCTGGGTACCAGGGGATACGCAGTATTTT,CASSWVPGDTQYF
-,TRBJ1-1,TRBV4-1,TRBD1,15,TGCGCCAGCAGCCCAGCTCAGGGGGCCATCGCTGAAGCTTTCTTT,CASSPAQGAIAEAFF
once,TRBJ1-5,TRBV6-5,-,15,TGTGCCAGCAGTTATGGGGGGCCGGGGAATCAGCCCCAGCATTTT,CASSYGGPGNQPQHF
-,TRBJ1-1,TRBV7-8,-,14,TGTGCCAGCAGCTTAGTAGACTCCACGGTGGGGGCTTTCTTT,CASSLVDSTVGAFF
few,TRBJ2-7,TRBV4-2,-,12,TGTGCCAGCAGTTTTGGACCCTACGAGCAGTACTTC,CASSFGPYEQYF
-,TRBJ1-1,TRBV28,-,14,TGTGCCAGCAGTTTAGGACAGTTGAACACTGAAGCTTTCTTT,CASSLGQLNTEAFF
-,TRBJ2-4,TRBV7-6,-,15,TGTGCCAGCAGCCCAGAGTCCGATTTGGGTTGGATTCAGTACTTC,CASSPESDLGWIQYF
-,TRBJ2-1,TRBV6-6,-,13,TGTGCCAGCAGCAACACGGAAATCAATGAGCAGTTCTTC,CASSNTEINEQFF
-,TRBJ2-7,TRBV13,-,14,TGTGCCAGCAGCTTAGGCAGGGTTCACTACGAGCAGTACTTC,CASSLGRVHYEQYF
-,TRBJ2-5,TRBV27,TRBD1,15,TGTGCCAGCAGGGTAGGGACAGGGGGCGCGGAGACCCAGTACTTC,CASRVGTGGAETQYF